The 16 T cell receptor beta chains below were found in one sample sequenced in a study of STAT5B mutations in CD4+ large granular lymphocyte leukemia. This table comes from immunoSEQ multiplex PCR, and its TCRdb copy is limited to in-frame clones, with some not included. The sample consists of about 34,000 clones, 69% of them appearing once. Sequencing was performed on CD4+ T cells from blood buffy coats. All receptors come from a human donor in good health.

The rearrangement links TRBV2 to TRBJ2-1; D gene uncertain. V was shortened by 2 bases and J by 7 bases, with 3 bases between the two germline ends. The germline V gene has CDR1 SNHLY and CDR2 FYNNEI. The CDR3 totals 11 residues. The CDR3 loop reads CASSEWNEQFF. Here the CDR3 DNA reads TGTGCCAGCAGTGAATGGAATGAGCAGTTCTTC.

The chain links TRBV9 to TRBJ2-5; no clear D. Germline CDR1 SGDLS, CDR2 YYNGEE. V lost 0 bases and J lost 1, with 7 bases in between. The CDR3 is 14 amino acids. The CDR3 is CASSVAPTQETQYF. The CDR3 DNA is TGTGCCAGCAGCGTAGCCCCCACCCAAGAGACCCAGTACTTC.

The chain combines TRBV5-1 with TRBJ2-5; 7 positions match TRBD1. Germline V lookup: CDR1 SGHRS, CDR2 YFSETQ. CDR3 length: 15 residues. V trimming: 3 bases; J trimming: 4 bases; junction bases outside the gene matches: 9. The DNA of the CDR3 is TGCGCCAGCAGCTACACCGCAGGGGGTGGAGAGACCCAGTACTTC. Encoded protein: CASSYTAGGGETQYF.

This clone was seen a handful of times. CDR3 sequence: CSATDNYGYTF. The CDR3 DNA is TGCAGTGCGACGGATAACTATGGCTACACCTTC. The V call is TRBV20-1, the J call TRBJ1-2, with unresolved D. Germline-derived CDR1 and CDR2 are DFQATT and SNEGSKA (reference sequence). This CDR3 contains 11 residues. Trimming stripped 6 bases from V and 1 base from J, with 6 bases between.

The rearrangement links TRBV6-5 to TRBJ2-3; TRBD2 is a possible D gene (6 bases). The CDR3 totals 14 residues. CDR1 and CDR2 from the germline V gene are MNHEY and SVGAGI. Between the trimmed V and J ends, which lost 7 bases and 2 bases, there was a span of 13 bases. The CDR3 here is CASKTGTATDTQYF. CDR3 DNA sequence: TGTGCCAGCAAAACCGGGACTGCCACAGATACGCAGTATTTT.

The chain employs TRBV7-2 and TRBJ2-7, with D perhaps TRBD2 (6 bases). The CDR3 covers 14 residues. Germline CDR1 SGHTA, CDR2 FQGNSA. Trimming took off 5 bases at V and 0 bases at J, with 11 bases between the two ends. CDR3 nucleotides: TGTGCCAGCAGCCAACCGGGACTCTCCTACGAGCAGTACTTC. Translation: CASSQPGLSYEQYF. Complete variable domain (other parts from reference TRBV7-2 and TRBJ2-7): GAGVSQSPSNKVTEKGKDVELRCDPISGHTALYWYRQSLGQGLEFLIYFQGNSAPDKSGLPSDRFSAERTGGSVSTLTIQRTQQEDSAVYLCASSQPGLSYEQYFGPGTRLTVT.

This chain connects TRBV5-4 to TRBJ2-5; 7 bases are a match to TRBD2. CDR1 is SGHNT, CDR2 YYREEE, per germline (reference sequence). The CDR3 covers 15 residues. V shed 9 bases, J shed 2 bases, and the junction held 13 bases outside the gene matches. CDR3 nucleotide sequence: TGTGCCACATCCTATTCCGGGGGGATTCAAGAGACCCAGTACTTC. Amino acids: CATSYSGGIQETQYF.

This clone was counted once. The CDR3 spells CASSTLDGYEQYF. The CDR3 DNA follows: TGTGCCAGCAGCACCCTGGACGGCTACGAGCAGTACTTC. This chain uses TRBV7-3 with TRBJ2-7; D remains ambiguous. Germline V gene lookup returns CDR1 SGHTA and CDR2 FQGTGA. The V and J ends lost 5 bases and 3 bases respectively, with 11 bases between them. The CDR3 totals 13 residues.

The gene calls are TRBV30 and TRBJ2-7; D possibly corresponds to TRBD2 (7 bases). CDR1 GTSNPN and CDR2 SVGIG come from the germline V gene (reference sequence). V was clipped by 0 bases and J by 3 bases, with 12 bases between them. The CDR3 length is 14 residues. This CDR3 is CAWSVGGLVYEQYF. As DNA, the CDR3 is TGTGCCTGGAGTGTGGGGGGGCTAGTCTACGAGCAGTACTTC.

The chain is built from TRBV29-1 and TRBJ2-5; 10 bases are a match to TRBD1. Germline loops: CDR1 SQVTM, CDR2 ANQGSEA. The V gene end was trimmed by 7 bases and the J gene end by 4 bases; junction bases not matched to a gene: 3. The CDR3 has 12 amino acids. CDR3 protein: CSARTGGETQYF. The CDR3 bases are TGCAGCGCCCGGACAGGGGGAGAGACCCAGTACTTC.

This rearrangement joins TRBV29-1 to TRBJ2-3; 13 positions agree with TRBD2. Germline V CDR1 and CDR2: SQVTM, ANQGSEA. V lost 4 bases and J lost 5; bases outside the gene matches: 6. This CDR3 contains 15 residues. In nucleotides, the CDR3 is TGCAGCGTTGCGCGGACTAGCGGGGGCAGAGATACGCAGTATTTT. This sequence encodes CSVARTSGGRDTQYF.

The rearrangement links TRBV11-2 to TRBJ1-2; 8 positions agree with TRBD1. V shed 4 bases and J 8 bases; nucleotides not matched to a gene: 6. The length of the CDR3 is 13 residues. Germline V lookup: CDR1 SGHAT, CDR2 FQNNGV. The CDR3, as DNA: TGTGCCAGCAGCTCCGACAGGGGCTTAGGCTACACCTTC. It is translated as CASSSDRGLGYTF.

This clone appeared a single time. The chain uses TRBV2 and TRBJ2-3; D gene unclear. The CDR3 loop spans 15 amino acids. Between the trimmed V and J ends, which lost 8 bases and 2 bases, there was a span of 17 bases. The germline gives CDR1 SNHLY, CDR2 FYNNEI. The CDR3 loop reads CASRTLQYSTDTQYF. The CDR3 bases are TGTGCCAGCCGTACCCTGCAATATTCCACAGATACGCAGTATTTT. The full variable domain, in which reference TRBV2 and TRBJ2-3 provide the parts outside the CDR3, is EPEVTQTPSHQVTQMGQEVILRCVPISNHLYFYWYRQILGQKVEFLVSFYNNEISEKSEIFDDQFSVERPDGSNFTLKIRSTKLEDSAMYFCASRTLQYSTDTQYFGPGTRLTVL.

This clone has just a few counts. J is TRBJ1-1 and V is TRBV7-9; D is unclear. Germline-derived CDR1 and CDR2 are SEHNR and FQNEAQ (reference sequence). The ends were cut back, 4 bases at V and 8 bases at J, with 8 bases in the middle. This CDR3 is 11 amino acids long. The CDR3 sequence: CASSSIGEAFF. The CDR3 bases are TGTGCCAGCAGCTCCATAGGAGAAGCTTTCTTT.

This chain uses TRBV7-2 with TRBJ1-2, with D hard to call. CDR1 and CDR2 (germline): SGHTA, FQGNSA. This CDR3 is built from 13 residues. V was clipped by 6 bases and J by 8 bases, with 16 bases between them. The CDR3 nucleotides read TGTGCCAGCAGTAACTGGGTGTCCGAGGGCTACACCTTC. This sequence encodes CASSNWVSEGYTF.

The chain joins TRBV11-1 to TRBJ2-7; D unclear. The germline gives CDR1 SGHAT, CDR2 FQDESV (reference sequence). V gave up 5 bases and J gave up 0 bases, with 8 bases separating them. There are 13 residues in the CDR3. The CDR3 is CASSERLSYEQYF. The DNA for the CDR3 is TGTGCCAGCAGCGAAAGGCTCTCCTACGAGCAGTACTTC.